This record covers a single T cell receptor (beta chain). This clone was detected only a few times. What this receptor recognizes is not known. Base quality data are lacking; no much larger clone is found one base away. The CDR3 sequence holds 14 residues, the cysteine and phenylalanine included. Only the CDR3 part of the read is kept: 42 bases, read in frame from the first base. The germline ends are 11 bases apart after V is trimmed by 1 base and J by 6 bases. The germline V gene encodes CDR1 SGHAT and CDR2 FQNNGV. The time point label for this specimen denotes: 24 weeks on oral tofacitinib. The intended sense of this specimen's treatment or condition label: oral pan-JAK inhibitor, 5-10 mg twice daily. From alopecia areata patients, peripheral blood was collected along with lesional scalp punch biopsies. PBMCs were isolated by density centrifugation and stained for CD3, CD4 and CD8, and CD4+ and CD8+ T cells were sorted on a FACSAria.

This sample stems from a study of CD8+ T cells in alopecia areata listed by TCRdb under 2018. With regard to the full study: The treated patients, all with moderate-to-severe alopecia areata, were enrolled in an open-label pilot trial of oral tofacitinib given at 5 to 10 mg twice daily. Tofacitinib was given for 6 to 18 months, followed by 6 months of follow-up off drug to assess delayed response and recurrence. Disease severity in treated patients was measured with the SALT score, which quantifies the percentage of affected scalp surface area. The study used high-throughput TCRbeta sequencing to examine T cell clonal expansion in alopecia areata, in both the C3H/HeJ mouse model and human patients. On the human side, TCRbeta sequencing was run on scalp tissue and on sorted CD4+ and CD8+ peripheral blood T cells from healthy controls and from alopecia areata patients with either patchy or totalis/universalis disease. Patients on tofacitinib were biopsied at baseline and after 4 and 24 weeks of treatment, and several of the patients also had a later scalp biopsy. Clonality in the scalp was compared among normal scalp (n=4), patchy alopecia areata scalp (n=8), and alopecia totalis/universalis scalp (n=8). RNA was obtained with the PAXgene miRNA kit for fixed scalp, the miRNeasy kit for PBMCs, and the RNeasy kit for mouse skin. immunoSEQ multiplex PCR using 35 Vbeta forward primers and 13 Jbeta reverse primers was used to amplify TCRbeta CDR3 regions.

Overall results and qualifications from the work: Higher clonality and more expanded CD8+ clones were observed in lesional scalp than in normal scalp, particularly in alopecia totalis/universalis, a finding suggestive of antigenic drive. Shared TCR sequences between patients were less evident than in mice, which may be partly attributable to HLA diversity in the patient population. Tofacitinib significantly decreased scalp clonality and the number of expanded CD8+ clones among the top 100 scalp clones. Because the treated cohort was small and had just a single nonresponder, larger studies are needed to establish links between baseline CD8+ expansion and response. During tofacitinib treatment, many expanded lesional clones remained in scalp and blood, and this persistence may partly explain relapse after treatment is stopped. Unlike mouse skin, which is dominated by gammadelta T cells, normal human skin has resident alphabeta T cells that are also sequenced, and this complicates analysis of the scalp TCR repertoire.

Library creation used the immunoSEQ multiplex PCR assay. RNA was extracted from all samples and reverse transcribed into cDNA as template for TCR sequencing. First-strand cDNA was synthesized with SuperScript III using a 2:1 mix of oligo-dT and random hexamers. Amplification bias was assessed with a synthetic immune receptor repertoire, and residual bias was removed computationally. Concerning the study's data processing: Raw reads were preprocessed to remove errors, and CDR3 was defined by IMGT conventions from the conserved cysteine to phenylalanine. To get clonality, Shannon entropy was normalized by log2 of the number of productive unique TCRs and the result was subtracted from 1. CD4 or CD8 identity of scalp clones was inferred by cross-referencing scalp TCRbeta sequences with sorted blood CD4 and CD8 repertoires. In its TCRdb copy, this immuneACCESS table keeps in-frame sequences only and misses some clones. Where compared with another copy, unresolved V genes explain less than half of these, and the others have no known cause. For V, J and clone size, that table is used; D and trimming come from the DNA. For this sample the table gives some 88,000 clones, of which around 47% were detected only once. The ten largest clones represent around 18% of the sample.

Sequencing used CD8+ T cells sorted from blood, obtained at week 24, from a patient treated with tofacitinib. The V and J segments used are TRBV11-2 and TRBJ2-3; the best D guess is TRBD2, with 6 bases matching. The source is a human donor with alopecia areata. The CDR3 in this case is CASSLVAEGDTQYF. The sequence in DNA is TGTGCCAGCAGCTTAGTTGCGGAGGGGGATACGCAGTATTTT.